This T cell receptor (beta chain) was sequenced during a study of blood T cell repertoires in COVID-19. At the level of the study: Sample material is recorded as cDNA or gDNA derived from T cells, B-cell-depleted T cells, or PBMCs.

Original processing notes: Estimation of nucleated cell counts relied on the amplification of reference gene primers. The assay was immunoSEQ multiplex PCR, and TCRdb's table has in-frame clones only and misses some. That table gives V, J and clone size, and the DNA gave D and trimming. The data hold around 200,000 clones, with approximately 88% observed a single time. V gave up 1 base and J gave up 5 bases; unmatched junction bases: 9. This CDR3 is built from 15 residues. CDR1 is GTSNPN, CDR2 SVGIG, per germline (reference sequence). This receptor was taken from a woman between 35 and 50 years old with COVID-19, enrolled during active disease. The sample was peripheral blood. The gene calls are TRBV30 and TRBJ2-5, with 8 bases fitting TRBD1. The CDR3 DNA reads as TGTGCCTGGAGTGGACGGGACAGGAGTAGGGAGACCCAGTACTTC. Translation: CAWSGRDRSRETQYF.